This T cell receptor (beta chain) emerged from a study of glioma-infiltrating T cells after dendritic cell vaccination. CDR3 length equals 15 residues. V lost 6 bases and J lost 7, with 19 bases in between. CDR1 MGHRA and CDR2 YSYEKL come from the germline V gene. The PCR used 60 V beta and 13 J beta primers. The table came from immunoSEQ multiplex PCR; TCRdb's copy has only in-frame clones and leaves some out. The sample records about 92,000 clones, 65% to 90% being singletons. The rearrangement links TRBV4-1 to TRBJ1-5; the D gene is possibly TRBD1 (5 bases). The sample in question was blood, obtained before dendritic cell vaccination. The TCR was taken from a human donor with glioblastoma. The CDR3 spells CASSYTTGGWQPQHF. The CDR3 DNA reads as TGCGCCAGCAGTTACACTACCGGGGGTTGGCAGCCCCAGCATTTT.